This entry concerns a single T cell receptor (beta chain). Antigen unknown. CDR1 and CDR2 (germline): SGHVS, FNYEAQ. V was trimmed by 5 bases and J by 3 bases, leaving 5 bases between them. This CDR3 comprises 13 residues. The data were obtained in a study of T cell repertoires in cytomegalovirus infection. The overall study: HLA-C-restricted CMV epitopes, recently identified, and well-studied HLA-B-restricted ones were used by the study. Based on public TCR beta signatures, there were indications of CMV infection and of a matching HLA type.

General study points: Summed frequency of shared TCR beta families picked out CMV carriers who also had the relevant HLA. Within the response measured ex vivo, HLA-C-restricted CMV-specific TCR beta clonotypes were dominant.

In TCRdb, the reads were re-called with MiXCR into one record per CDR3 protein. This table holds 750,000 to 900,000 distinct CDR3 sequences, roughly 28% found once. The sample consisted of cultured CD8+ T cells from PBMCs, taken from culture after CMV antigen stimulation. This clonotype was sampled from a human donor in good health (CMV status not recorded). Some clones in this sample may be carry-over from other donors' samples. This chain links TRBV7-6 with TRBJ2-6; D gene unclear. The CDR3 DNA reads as TGTGCCAGCAGCCCATATGGGGCCAACGTCCTGACTTTC. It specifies CASSPYGANVLTF.